The 30 T cell receptor beta chains presented below share a single source sample, sequenced in a study of shared clonotypes between healthy human individuals. Method: immunoSEQ multiplex PCR; TCRdb's copy keeps in-frame clones and lacks some. Of around 200,000 clones in the sample, 65% to 70% were seen once. Sequenced: memory CD4+ T cells sorted from blood. Subset: CD45RA-negative fraction. The receptor set was obtained from a man aged 25 to 40 in good health.

The CDR3 region has the DNA TGTGCCAGCAGCTCAGGACAGTCCCTACAAGAGACCCAGTACTTC. Translating gives CASSSGQSLQETQYF. The chain couples TRBV6-5 to TRBJ2-5; tentative D call: TRBD1 (6 bases). Deletions cut 6 bases from V and 2 bases from J, with 16 bases between. The CDR3 loop spans 15 amino acids. CDR1 and CDR2 from the germline V gene are MNHEY and SVGAGI.

This clone appeared a few times. The chain combines TRBV21-1 with TRBJ1-2; the table names TRBD1, a call not compared with the DNA. TRBV21-1 is designated a pseudogene. The CDR3 is 17 amino acids. CDR3 loop: CASSRGTGEVANYGYTF. Written as DNA, the CDR3 is TGTGCCAGCAGCAGAGGGACAGGGGAGGTTGCTAACTATGGCTACACCTTC.

In its sample, this clone was seen a few times. The J gene is TRBJ2-3, the V gene TRBV5-1, with D perhaps assigned TRBD1 or TRBD2 (5 bases each). V was trimmed by 4 bases and J by 2 bases, leaving 11 bases between them. Germline V gene sequence: CDR1 SGHRS, CDR2 YFSETQ. The CDR3 contains 14 residues. The CDR3 DNA reads TGCGCCAGCAGCCAGGGAGAAACCACAGATACGCAGTATTTT. It codes for CASSQGETTDTQYF.

In DNA, the CDR3 is TGTGCCAGCAGTCGAAACAAGGAAGGCTACGAGCAGTACTTC. Its protein product is CASSRNKEGYEQYF. The chain couples TRBV6-5 to TRBJ2-7; D remains unclear. Germline V gives CDR1 MNHEY, CDR2 SVGAGI. Trimming removed 5 bases at V and 3 bases at J, with 14 bases between. The CDR3 loop spans 14 amino acids.

This chain connects TRBV18 to TRBJ1-1, with D tentatively TRBD1 (6 bases). Per the germline V gene, CDR1 is KGHSH and CDR2 is LQKENI. CDR3 length: 16 residues. V was pared by 3 bases and J by 0 bases, with 14 bases between. In DNA form, the CDR3 reads TGTGCCAGCTCACCGCCTCCTGGACAGTTGAACACTGAAGCTTTCTTT. It codes for CASSPPPGQLNTEAFF.

V and J are TRBV18 and TRBJ2-7; TRBD2 matches at 12 bases. The junction had 13 bases not matched to a gene; V was cut back by 3 bases and J by 4 bases. CDR3 length equals 18 residues. The germline V gene has CDR1 KGHSH and CDR2 LQKENI. The chain's CDR3 is CASSPELAGGIAPYEQYF. In DNA, the CDR3 is TGTGCCAGCTCACCGGAGCTAGCGGGAGGGATAGCTCCTTACGAGCAGTACTTC. Using reference TRBV18 and TRBJ2-7 for the parts outside the CDR3, the full variable domain is NAGVMQNPRHLVRRRGQEARLRCSPMKGHSHVYWYRQLPEEGLKFMVYLQKENIIDESGMPKERFSAEFPKEGPSILRIQQVVRGDSAAYFCASSPELAGGIAPYEQYFGPGTRLTVT.

This clone was seen once. The rearrangement links TRBV28 to TRBJ2-3, with 11 positions matching TRBD2. Germline assignment: CDR1 MDHEN and CDR2 SYDVKM. Trimming removed 6 bases from V and 2 bases from J; junction bases left unmatched: 13. The CDR3 runs 18 residues. For the CDR3, the DNA is TGTGCCAGCAGACAAACTAATTTAGCGGGAGGGCACACAGATACGCAGTATTTT. This codes for CASRQTNLAGGHTDTQYF.

The chain uses TRBV5-1 and TRBJ1-3; D is undetermined. CDR3 length: 17 residues. Trimming left V 0 bases short and J 0 bases short, with 13 bases between. CDR1 is SGHRS and CDR2 is YFSETQ in the germline V gene. CDR3 bases: TGCGCCAGCAGCTTGGTCAATAATCCTAACTCTGGAAACACCATATATTTT. It yields the protein CASSLVNNPNSGNTIYF.

The chain couples TRBV2 to TRBJ1-5; D is unclear. This CDR3 spans 15 amino acids. V was pared by 4 bases and J by 4 bases, with 14 bases between. Germline V CDR1 and CDR2: SNHLY, FYNNEI. In DNA, the CDR3 is TGTGCCAGCAGTGCCCACGGGGTAGAGAATCAGCCCCAGCATTTT. Translating it yields CASSAHGVENQPQHF.

The gene calls are TRBV27 and TRBJ1-1; D gene ambiguous. Trimming cost V 6 bases and J 1 base, with 12 bases left between them. This CDR3 is built from 14 residues. Germline assignment: CDR1 MNHEY and CDR2 SMNVEV (reference sequence). The CDR3 here is CASRRLAGNTEAFF. For the CDR3, the DNA is TGTGCCAGCAGGAGACTTGCAGGGAACACTGAAGCTTTCTTT.

The chain links TRBV28 to TRBJ2-7, with TRBD1 identical over 10 bases. The CDR3 runs to 14 residues. V lost 5 bases and J lost 4; bases outside the gene matches: 5. CDR1 and CDR2 (germline): MDHEN, SYDVKM. In nucleotides, the CDR3 is TGTGCCAGCAGTACCCCGGGACAGGGGTACGAGCAGTACTTC. Protein sequence: CASSTPGQGYEQYF.

V usage is TRBV7-2 and J usage is TRBJ2-3; 11 nucleotides agree with TRBD2. The V and J ends lost 4 bases and 6 bases, in that order; junction bases with no gene match: 6. The V gene's germline CDR1 is SGHTA and CDR2 FQGNSA. The CDR3 is 15 amino acids. The CDR3 DNA reads TGTGCCAGCAGCTCGACTAGCGGGGTGCAGGATACGCAGTATTTT. This translates into CASSSTSGVQDTQYF.

The chain is built from TRBV7-9 and TRBJ1-2, with a tentative D call TRBD1 (5 bases). The V end lost 7 bases, the J end lost 8 bases, and 26 bases lay between the germline ends. The CDR3 contains 16 residues. In germline, CDR1 is SEHNR, CDR2 FQNEAQ (reference sequence). The CDR3 region is CASTADNHYRGTGYTF. The CDR3 DNA reads TGTGCCAGCACCGCGGATAATCACTATCGAGGGACCGGCTACACCTTC.

This rearrangement joins TRBV9 to TRBJ2-7, with a possible D match to TRBD1 (5 bases). The germline CDR1 and CDR2 sequences are SGDLS and YYNGEE. This CDR3 contains 15 residues. Trimming took off 0 bases at V and 2 bases at J, with 12 bases between the two ends. The CDR3 sequence: CASSVASDIAYEQYF. The CDR3 DNA sequence: TGTGCCAGCAGCGTAGCTTCGGACATTGCCTACGAGCAGTACTTC.

The chain is built from TRBV29-1 and TRBJ2-5; TRBD1 agrees at 9 bases. This CDR3 has 12 amino acids. Germline V gene lookup returns CDR1 SQVTM and CDR2 ANQGSEA. Trimming took 4 bases from V and 4 from J; bases not matched to a gene: 1. The chain's CDR3 is CSVGQGGETQYF. The CDR3 DNA reads TGCAGCGTTGGACAGGGGGGAGAGACCCAGTACTTC.

Here the CDR3 reads CASSLTTYYEQYF. The CDR3 DNA reads as TGTGCCAGCAGTTTAACTACATACTACGAGCAGTACTTC. The rearrangement links TRBV28 to TRBJ2-7, with D uncertain. The CDR3 extends over 13 amino acids. Germline V gene data show CDR1 as MDHEN and CDR2 as SYDVKM. Deletions cut 2 bases from V and 3 bases from J, with 8 bases between.

The chain combines TRBV29-1 with TRBJ2-1; the match to TRBD2 covers 10 bases. With 7 bases clipped from V and 7 bases from J, the junction kept 10 bases outside the gene matches. The CDR3 runs 14 residues. Germline lookup yields CDR1 SQVTM and CDR2 ANQGSEA. The CDR3 DNA follows: TGCAGCGGCAGAAGCGGGAGGGCCATGAATGAGCAGTTCTTC. Its translation is CSGRSGRAMNEQFF.

This clone was recorded only once. The chain is built from TRBV1 and TRBJ2-7; TRBD2 was called by the table and not checked on the DNA. TRBV1 is annotated as a pseudogene. The CDR3 totals 14 residues. CDR3 loop: CTSNQYRVLYEQYF. The CDR3 DNA sequence: TGCACCAGCAACCAATACCGGGTATTGTACGAGCAGTACTTC.

The rearrangement uses TRBV5-5 and TRBJ2-3, with 8 bases aligning to TRBD2. V trimming: 0 bases; J trimming: 5 bases; junction bases outside the gene matches: 8. The CDR3 consists of 16 residues. Germline loops: CDR1 SGHKS, CDR2 YYEKEE (reference sequence). CDR3 DNA sequence: TGTGCCAGCAGCTTGGCCGCAGCGGGAGTGTTAGATACGCAGTATTTT. It translates to CASSLAAAGVLDTQYF.

The V and J genes are TRBV2 and TRBJ2-7, with a tentative D call TRBD2 (6 bases). V gave up 8 bases and J gave up 0 bases, with 8 bases separating them. The CDR3 runs to 12 residues. Per the germline V gene, CDR1 is SNHLY and CDR2 is FYNNEI. The CDR3 DNA reads as TGTGCCAGCCGCGGGGACTCCTACGAGCAGTACTTC. Protein sequence: CASRGDSYEQYF.

The rearrangement uses TRBV5-1 and TRBJ2-7, with D hard to call. The CDR3 extends over 13 amino acids. The germline V gene encodes CDR1 SGHRS and CDR2 YFSETQ. Trimming took 0 bases from V and 4 from J, leaving 8 bases between them. CDR3 DNA: TGCGCCAGCAGCTTGGGGGGATTGTACGAGCAGTACTTC. This codes for CASSLGGLYEQYF.

The chain uses TRBV7-9 and TRBJ2-7; 10 positions agree with TRBD1. The CDR3 runs to 17 residues. J gave up 5 bases and V 1 base, and 11 bases lay outside the gene matches. Germline V gene sequence: CDR1 SEHNR, CDR2 FQNEAQ (reference sequence). The CDR3, as DNA: TGTGCCAGCAGCTTAGTTTCTTGGGGGACAGGGGCCGACGAGCAGTACTTC. Its translation is CASSLVSWGTGADEQYF.

This chain uses TRBV6-6 with TRBJ2-7, with TRBD1 identical over 11 bases. The V gene's germline CDR1 is MNHNY and CDR2 SVGAGI (reference sequence). The trim removed 2 bases at V and 4 bases at J, leaving 1 base unmatched. The CDR3 runs to 14 residues. DNA of the CDR3: TGTGCCAGCAGTTACGGGACAGGGGGTTACGAGCAGTACTTC. Protein product: CASSYGTGGYEQYF.

This chain joins TRBV25-1 and TRBJ2-7, with unresolved D. This CDR3 is built from 16 residues. V lost 1 base and J lost 2, with 15 bases in between. Germline V CDR1 and CDR2: MGHDK, SYGVNS. In nucleotides, the CDR3 is TGTGCCAGCAGTGAATGGGAAAACAGAGACCCCTACGAGCAGTACTTC. Translating gives CASSEWENRDPYEQYF.

The chain employs TRBV10-3 and TRBJ1-5; D remains unclear. V lost 7 bases and J lost 1, with 11 bases in between. This CDR3 region has 14 residues. Per germline, CDR1 ENHRY and CDR2 SYGVKD. CDR3 sequence (DNA): TGTGCCATCACCGACGGACCCAGCAATCAGCCCCAGCATTTT. Encoded protein: CAITDGPSNQPQHF.

This sequence joins TRBV28 and TRBJ2-1, with D tentatively TRBD1 or TRBD2 (5 bases each). V was clipped by 4 bases and J by 4 bases, with 14 bases between them. This CDR3 contains 15 residues. Germline values: CDR1 MDHEN, CDR2 SYDVKM. CDR3 loop: CASSSQGDLYNEQFF. CDR3 nucleotide sequence: TGTGCCAGCAGTTCGCAGGGAGACCTATACAATGAGCAGTTCTTC.

For this clone: At the DNA level, this CDR3 is encoded by other sequences in the same sample as well. The gene calls are TRBV5-1 and TRBJ2-5; D not resolved. This CDR3 spans 14 amino acids. Trimming took off 0 bases at V and 1 base at J, with 7 bases between the two ends. Germline lookup yields CDR1 SGHRS and CDR2 YFSETQ. DNA of the CDR3: TGCGCCAGCAGCTTGGGGGCCTCCCAAGAGACCCAGTACTTC. Protein product: CASSLGASQETQYF. Looking up the rest from reference TRBV5-1 and TRBJ2-5 gives the full variable domain: KAGVTQTPRYLIKTRGQQVTLSCSPISGHRSVSWYQQTPGQGLQFLFEYFSETQRNKGNFPGRFSGRQFSNSRSEMNVSTLELGDSALYLCASSLGASQETQYFGPGTRLLVL.

The rearrangement joins TRBV28 to TRBJ2-7; 7 bases are a match to TRBD1. V lost 6 bases and J lost 3; bases outside the gene matches: 11. From germline, CDR1 is MDHEN and CDR2 SYDVKM. This CDR3 is built from 15 residues. In DNA, the CDR3 is TGTGCCAGCAGCCGCCCGTACGCAGGGGGCTACGAGCAGTACTTC. Protein: CASSRPYAGGYEQYF. Full variable domain (missing parts from reference TRBV28 and TRBJ2-7): DVKVTQSSRYLVKRTGEKVFLECVQDMDHENMFWYRQDPGLGLRLIYFSYDVKMKEKGDIPEGYSVSREKKERFSLILESASTNQTSMYLCASSRPYAGGYEQYFGPGTRLTVT.

V gene TRBV9 combines with J gene TRBJ2-1; TRBD2 matches 13 bases. The CDR3 runs 16 residues. V shed 3 bases, J shed 8 bases, and the junction held 8 bases outside the gene matches. Germline V gene sequence: CDR1 SGDLS, CDR2 YYNGEE. The CDR3 DNA is TGTGCCAGCAGCGCCCAACTAGCGGGAGGGGTAGATGAGCAGTTCTTC. Amino acids: CASSAQLAGGVDEQFF.

The J gene is TRBJ2-6, the V gene TRBV5-1; D gene unclear. V dropped 7 bases and J dropped 0 bases, with 8 bases sitting between them. The CDR3 loop spans 14 amino acids. Germline CDR1 and CDR2: SGHRS and YFSETQ. The chain's CDR3 is CASRVLSGANVLTF. The CDR3 DNA reads TGCGCCAGCCGAGTTCTCTCTGGGGCCAACGTCCTGACTTTC.